The 16 T cell receptor beta chains below come from one sample, sequenced in a study of blood T cell repertoires in COVID-19. TCRdb's table, derived via immunoSEQ multiplex PCR, lists solely in-frame clones and lacks some. The table has 100,000 or so clones, about four fifths seen once. Sequenced: peripheral blood. These receptors were taken from a woman aged 70-85 years with acute or convalescent COVID-19.

The V and J genes are TRBV6-5 and TRBJ1-1; D gene ambiguous. V was clipped by 0 bases and J by 3 bases, with 8 bases between them. There are 14 residues in the CDR3. The germline V gene encodes CDR1 MNHEY and CDR2 SVGAGI. DNA for the CDR3: TGTGCCAGCAGTTACTCGGCGGGTGACACTGAAGCTTTCTTT. This codes for CASSYSAGDTEAFF.

The chain uses TRBV7-6 and TRBJ2-3; TRBD2 matches at 8 bases. Trimming took 5 bases from V and 2 from J; bases not matched to a gene: 12. Germline V CDR1 and CDR2: SGHVS, FNYEAQ. This CDR3 has 17 amino acids. CDR3 in DNA: TGTGCCAGCAGCCCGAGCGGGGCGGGAGGTACCACAGATACGCAGTATTTT. Protein product: CASSPSGAGGTTDTQYF.

V gene TRBV13 combines with J gene TRBJ2-1; TRBD2 agrees at 12 bases. The length of the CDR3 is 15 residues. Germline-derived CDR1 and CDR2 are PRHDT and FYEKMQ (reference sequence). J lost 4 bases, V lost 5 bases, and 3 bases had no gene match. The CDR3 protein is CASSLGTSGYNEQFF. The CDR3 bases are TGTGCCAGCAGCCTCGGGACTAGCGGGTACAATGAGCAGTTCTTC.

The chain has TRBV3-1 (or the pseudogene TRBV3-2) and TRBJ2-5; perhaps TRBD1 as D (6 bases). Trimming cost V 5 bases and J 5 bases, with 12 bases left between them. CDR1 is LGHDT, CDR2 YNNKEL, per germline (reference sequence). The CDR3 is 13 amino acids. The CDR3 region has the DNA TGTGCCAGCAGCACCAGGGGTGGCGAGACCCAGTACTTC. Its translation: CASSTRGGETQYF.

V gene TRBV27 combines with J gene TRBJ2-1; 12 nucleotides agree with TRBD2. The CDR3 sequence is 13 residues long. The germline V gene encodes CDR1 MNHEY and CDR2 SMNVEV (reference sequence). Losses at the gene ends were 10 bases for V and 7 bases for J; bases not matched to a gene: 5. CDR3 sequence: CATKTSGSNEQFF. The CDR3 DNA follows: TGTGCCACCAAGACTAGCGGGAGTAATGAGCAGTTCTTC.

The chain is built from TRBV27 and TRBJ1-1, with 7 nucleotides matching TRBD1. The germline CDR1 and CDR2 sequences are MNHEY and SMNVEV (reference sequence). Germline trimming cut 5 bases from V and 4 bases from J; bases unmatched to any gene: 16. CDR3 length: 17 residues. The CDR3 DNA reads as TGTGCCAGCAGTCGCCGGGAGGGGGCGCTGGGGGGCACTGAAGCTTTCTTT. This codes for CASSRREGALGGTEAFF.

A remark on this clone: Other DNA sequences in the same sample also yield this CDR3. The chain is built from TRBV30 and TRBJ2-1; D is ambiguous. With 1 base removed from V and 3 bases from J, the gap between germline ends came to 4 bases. Germline-derived CDR1 and CDR2 are GTSNPN and SVGIG (reference sequence). The CDR3 is 12 amino acids. CDR3 sequence (DNA): TGTGCCTGGAGTGGCGGCTACAATGAGCAGTTCTTC. This translates into CAWSGGYNEQFF.

The chain couples TRBV18 to TRBJ1-1; 7 bases match TRBD1. V was clipped by 6 bases and J by 3 bases; unmatched bases: 10. The V gene's germline CDR1 is KGHSH and CDR2 LQKENI. The CDR3 loop spans 15 amino acids. The CDR3 reads CASSGQVGYDTEAFF. DNA of the CDR3: TGTGCCAGCTCCGGACAGGTTGGGTATGACACTGAAGCTTTCTTT.

This clone came up a few times. This chain joins TRBV27 and TRBJ2-3, with a weak D call TRBD1 (6 bases). This CDR3 comprises 17 residues. Trimming left V 0 bases short and J 2 bases short, with 15 bases between. Germline CDR1 reads MNHEY; CDR2 reads SMNVEV (reference sequence). The CDR3 coding sequence is TGTGCCAGCAGTTTATCATTGGACAGATCTTACACAGATACGCAGTATTTT. Its protein is CASSLSLDRSYTDTQYF.

This chain links TRBV19 with TRBJ1-2; TRBD1 is a possible D gene (5 bases). The length of the CDR3 is 14 residues. Germline CDR1 and CDR2: LNHDA and SQIVND (reference sequence). Trimming left V 3 bases short and J 2 bases short, with 10 bases between. CDR3 DNA sequence: TGTGCCAGTAGTATGACAGAAACAAACTATGGCTACACCTTC. Protein: CASSMTETNYGYTF.

The chain carries TRBV19 and TRBJ2-4; TRBD1 might be the D (5 bases). This CDR3 is built from 14 residues. Germline V gives CDR1 LNHDA, CDR2 SQIVND (reference sequence). V was cut by 7 bases and J by 1 base, with 11 bases left in between. The CDR3 here is CASISAGAKNIQYF. CDR3 coding DNA: TGTGCCAGTATTTCGGCAGGGGCCAAAAACATTCAGTACTTC.

The rearrangement links TRBV9 to TRBJ2-1, with 8 positions matching TRBD2. J was trimmed by 6 bases and V by 0 bases; bases with no gene match: 2. Germline V CDR1 and CDR2: SGDLS, YYNGEE. This CDR3 spans 14 amino acids. The CDR3 region has the DNA TGTGCCAGCAGCGTAGCGGGAGGGGGCAATGAGCAGTTCTTC. Translating it yields CASSVAGGGNEQFF.

This rearrangement joins TRBV6-5 to TRBJ2-2; maybe TRBD1 (6 bases). Germline V lookup: CDR1 MNHEY, CDR2 SVGAGI. This CDR3 has 15 residues. The V and J ends lost 2 bases and 2 bases respectively, with 9 bases between them. CDR3 region: CASSYTGQNTGELFF. CDR3 coding DNA: TGTGCCAGCAGTTACACAGGGCAAAACACCGGGGAGCTGTTTTTT.

The V call is TRBV11-3, the J call TRBJ2-7; 8 bases align to TRBD2. With 1 base clipped from V and 7 bases from J, the junction kept 3 bases outside the gene matches. This CDR3 region has 13 residues. Per germline, CDR1 SGHNT and CDR2 YENEEA. The CDR3 here is CASSLGSGGEQYF. CDR3 nucleotide sequence: TGTGCCAGCAGCTTAGGGAGCGGGGGTGAGCAGTACTTC.

V and J are TRBV7-6 and TRBJ2-3; weak D call: TRBD2 (5 bases). The CDR3 has 15 residues. V lost 4 bases to trimming and J lost 3 bases, with 14 bases between them. The germline gives CDR1 SGHVS, CDR2 FNYEAQ. The CDR3, as DNA: TGTGCCAGCAGCTCAACGGACTTAAATACAGATACGCAGTATTTT. It codes for CASSSTDLNTDTQYF.

The chain recombines TRBV24-1 with TRBJ2-1; TRBD1 agrees at 9 bases. Germline loops: CDR1 KGHDR, CDR2 SFDVKD. The CDR3 covers 16 residues. With V trimmed by 3 bases and J by 2 bases, 4 bases remained unmatched. CDR3 nucleotide sequence: TGTGCCACCAGTGATCCCGGGACAGGGACCTACAATGAGCAGTTCTTC. Its protein is CATSDPGTGTYNEQFF.